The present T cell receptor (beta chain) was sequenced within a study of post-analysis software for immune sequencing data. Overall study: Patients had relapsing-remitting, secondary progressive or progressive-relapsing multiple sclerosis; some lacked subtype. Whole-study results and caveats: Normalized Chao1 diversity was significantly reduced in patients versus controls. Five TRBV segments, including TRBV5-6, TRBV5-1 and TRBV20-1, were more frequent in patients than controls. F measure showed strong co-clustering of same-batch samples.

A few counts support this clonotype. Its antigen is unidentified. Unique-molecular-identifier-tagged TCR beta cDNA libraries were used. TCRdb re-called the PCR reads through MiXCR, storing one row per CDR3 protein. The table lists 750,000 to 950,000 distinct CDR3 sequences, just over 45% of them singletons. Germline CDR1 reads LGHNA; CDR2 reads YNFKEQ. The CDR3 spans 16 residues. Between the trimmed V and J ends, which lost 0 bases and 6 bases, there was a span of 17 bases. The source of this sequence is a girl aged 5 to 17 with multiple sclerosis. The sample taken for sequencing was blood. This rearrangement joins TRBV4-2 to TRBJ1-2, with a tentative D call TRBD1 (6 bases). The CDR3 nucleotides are TGTGCCAGCAGCCAAGATTCCCGGGACATCCTCCATGGCTACACCTTC. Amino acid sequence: CASSQDSRDILHGYTF.